The entry below gives a single TCR beta chain sequence along with its context. Blood PBMC samples: pre-vaccination, two weeks post third vaccination, and at tumor progression. This entry belongs to a study of glioma-infiltrating T cells after dendritic cell vaccination. Study-level information: Three intradermal dendritic cell vaccine injections were given every two weeks.

Produced via immunoSEQ multiplex PCR; TCRdb's table is partial and in-frame only. This sample has about 67,000 clones, with about four fifths found just once. Trimming removed 6 bases from V and 5 bases from J, with 16 bases in between. CDR1 is MNHNS and CDR2 is SASEGT in the germline V gene. The CDR3 has 14 residues. The specimen was blood, collected before dendritic cell vaccination. The chain recombines TRBV6-1 with TRBJ1-1, with D perhaps TRBD1 (6 bases). The TCR sequence derives from a human donor with glioblastoma. CDR3 loop: CASRSLGGGTEAFF. The CDR3 DNA reads TGTGCCAGCAGGAGTCTAGGGGGAGGGACTGAAGCTTTCTTT.